This T cell receptor (beta chain) comes out of a study of cytomegalovirus exposure and HLA in healthy donors (dated by TCRdb to between 2016 and 2019). About the investigation overall: According to a later analysis, the 120 or so validation repertoires were produced on the same platform as the 700 or so repertoires of the first cohort. The aim of the study was to test whether cataloging public T cell receptors could identify signatures of past pathogen exposure. Besides the first cohort of roughly 640 subjects, a separate validation cohort made up of 120 different subjects was used. High-throughput TCR immunosequencing, statistical association of individual TCRs with disease status, and machine learning were combined to predict cytomegalovirus infection status. The study at large found these results: The authors suggested that the approach could potentially be extended to other disease states and immunological phenotypes. A total of 150 to 200 TCR beta chains were listed by the study as associated with cytomegalovirus. A few of the identified cytomegalovirus-associated TCR beta chains were confirmed in vitro to be specific for cytomegalovirus antigens. A later analysis lacked HLA typing for the validation cohort, so it scored co-occurrence in that cohort across all 110 or so repertoires. In a later analysis, TCRs clustered in the first cohort were found to also tend to co-occur in the approximately 120 validation repertoires, with approximately 95% of cluster scores above 0. Cytomegalovirus status was reported to be diagnosed by the classifier with high specificity and sensitivity in both the original and validation cohorts. Most TCR sequences were observed very rarely across donors, whereas some public TCRs were present in many individuals.

V drops 2 bases and J drops 8 bases, leaving 13 bases in between. The germline V gene (reference sequence) supplies CDR1 SEHNR and CDR2 FQNEAQ. The CDR3 contains 14 residues, cysteine and phenylalanine counted. Only the CDR3 portion is preserved as DNA: 42 bases, with reading frame beginning at the first base. Separate from the roughly 630-subject first cohort, the validation cohort of roughly 110 subjects was the group to which the donors belonged. This clone was detected once. Its antigen specificity is not known. No quality values exist for individual bases; no much larger clone is one base distant. Libraries were built with the immunoSEQ multiplex PCR assay. In the paper's pipeline: To diagnose cytomegalovirus status from the catalog of TCR beta chain sequences, a statistical classification framework was built. TCRdb carries this immuneACCESS record with in-frame sequences only. Its versions omit some clonotypes, under half of them owing to an unresolved V gene in the studies checked, with the rest unexplained. V and J calls plus clone size are reproduced from that table; the DNA served to infer D and trimming. Counted in this sample were 350,000 or so clones; 75% to 90% of them appeared once. Of the sample, around 0.84% is held by the ten largest clones.

Recombination connected TRBV7-9 to TRBJ2-1; there is no confident call for the D gene. This sequence was found in a woman aged 18-29 years in good health and CMV-seronegative. Source material: PBMCs. The nucleotide sequence reads TGTGCCAGCAGCTTATCTGCACATCGCCATGAGCAGTTCTTC. Its coded protein is CASSLSAHRHEQFF.